The entry below gives a single T cell receptor beta chain sequence along with its context. The antigen is not known. This sample was taken from a study of cytomegalovirus exposure and HLA in healthy donors. On the study more broadly: Researchers found that approximately 85% of almost 400 genotyped donors fell within the Caucasian-associated ancestry cluster.

Findings and caveats of the study: Generally TCR sequences proved uncommon, though certain public TCRs appeared in numerous donors. In vitro experiments confirmed that three CMV-associated chains were specific for CMV antigens.

13 Jbeta primers and 60 Vbeta primers were used for the PCR. Sequenced by immunoSEQ multiplex PCR; TCRdb stores in-frame clones only, minus some. This table has 130,000 or so clones, around 83% appearing once. The sequencing input was PBMCs. The clonotype originates from a woman between 18 and 29 years old in good health and CMV-seropositive.

The CDR3 coding sequence is TGTGCCAGCAGCCCCGGACAGGGGTCAGGTACGCAGTATTTT. This sequence encodes CASSPGQGSGTQYF. The chain couples TRBV5-6 to TRBJ2-3, with 9 bases fitting TRBD1. The CDR3 totals 14 residues. V shed 4 bases and J 8 bases; nucleotides not matched to a gene: 8. From germline, CDR1 is SGHDT and CDR2 YYEEEE.